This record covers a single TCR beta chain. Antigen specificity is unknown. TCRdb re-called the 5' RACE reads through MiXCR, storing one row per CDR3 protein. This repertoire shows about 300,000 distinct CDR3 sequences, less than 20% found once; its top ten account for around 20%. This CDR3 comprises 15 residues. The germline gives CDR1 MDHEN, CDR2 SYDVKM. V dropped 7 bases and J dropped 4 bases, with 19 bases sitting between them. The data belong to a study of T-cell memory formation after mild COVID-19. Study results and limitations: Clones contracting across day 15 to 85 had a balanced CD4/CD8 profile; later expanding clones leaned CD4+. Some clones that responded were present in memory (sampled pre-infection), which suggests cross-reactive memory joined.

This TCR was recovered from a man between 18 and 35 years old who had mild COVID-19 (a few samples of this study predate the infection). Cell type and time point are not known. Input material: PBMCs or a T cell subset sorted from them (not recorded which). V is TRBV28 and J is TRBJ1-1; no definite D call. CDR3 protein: CASTTEGVGITEAFF. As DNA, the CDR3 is TGTGCCAGCACTACCGAGGGAGTGGGAATCACTGAAGCTTTCTTT.